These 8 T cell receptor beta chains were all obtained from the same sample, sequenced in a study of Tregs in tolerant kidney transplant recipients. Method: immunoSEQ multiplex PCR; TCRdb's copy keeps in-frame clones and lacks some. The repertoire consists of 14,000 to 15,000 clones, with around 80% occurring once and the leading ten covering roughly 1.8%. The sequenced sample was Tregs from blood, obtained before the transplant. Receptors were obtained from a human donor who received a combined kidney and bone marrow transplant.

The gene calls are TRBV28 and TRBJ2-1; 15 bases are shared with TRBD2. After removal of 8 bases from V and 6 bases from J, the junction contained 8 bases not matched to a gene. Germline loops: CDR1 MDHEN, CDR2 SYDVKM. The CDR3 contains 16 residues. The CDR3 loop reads CASPPPGLAGGNEQFF. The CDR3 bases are TGTGCCAGCCCTCCGCCGGGACTAGCGGGAGGCAATGAGCAGTTCTTC.

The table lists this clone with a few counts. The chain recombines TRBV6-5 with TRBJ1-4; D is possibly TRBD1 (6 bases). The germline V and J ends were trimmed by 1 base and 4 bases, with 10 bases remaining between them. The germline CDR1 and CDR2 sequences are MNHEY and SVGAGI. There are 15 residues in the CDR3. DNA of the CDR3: TGTGCCAGCAGTTACTTTACAGGGAGTAATGAAAAACTGTTTTTT. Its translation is CASSYFTGSNEKLFF.

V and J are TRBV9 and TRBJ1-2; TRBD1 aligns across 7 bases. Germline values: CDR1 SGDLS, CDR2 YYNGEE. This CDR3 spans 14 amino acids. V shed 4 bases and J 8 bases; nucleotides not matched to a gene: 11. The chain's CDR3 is CASSPGQPPVGYTF. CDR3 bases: TGTGCCAGCAGCCCGGGACAGCCACCGGTCGGCTACACCTTC.

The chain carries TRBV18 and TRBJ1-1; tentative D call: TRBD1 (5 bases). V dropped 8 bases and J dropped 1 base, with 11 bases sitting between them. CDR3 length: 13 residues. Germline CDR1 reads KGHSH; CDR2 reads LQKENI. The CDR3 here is CASTTDKNTEAFF. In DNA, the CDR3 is TGTGCCAGCACGACAGATAAGAACACTGAAGCTTTCTTT.

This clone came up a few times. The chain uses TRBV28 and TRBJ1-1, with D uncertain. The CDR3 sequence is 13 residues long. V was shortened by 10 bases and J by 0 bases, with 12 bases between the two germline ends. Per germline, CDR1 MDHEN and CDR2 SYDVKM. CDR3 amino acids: CATMGRLNTEAFF. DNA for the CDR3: TGTGCCACGATGGGCAGACTGAACACTGAAGCTTTCTTT.

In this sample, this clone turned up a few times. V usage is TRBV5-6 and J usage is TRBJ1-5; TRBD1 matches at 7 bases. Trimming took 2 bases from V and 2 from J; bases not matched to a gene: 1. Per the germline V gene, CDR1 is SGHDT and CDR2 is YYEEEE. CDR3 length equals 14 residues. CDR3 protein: CASSFDRGNQPQHF. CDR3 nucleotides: TGTGCCAGCAGCTTCGACAGGGGCAATCAGCCCCAGCATTTT.

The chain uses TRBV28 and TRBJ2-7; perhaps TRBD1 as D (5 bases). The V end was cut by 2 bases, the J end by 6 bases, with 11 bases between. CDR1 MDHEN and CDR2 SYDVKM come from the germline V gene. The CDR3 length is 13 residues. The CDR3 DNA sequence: TGTGCCAGCAGTTTAGTGGGGCCCGGCGAGCAGTACTTC. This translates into CASSLVGPGEQYF.

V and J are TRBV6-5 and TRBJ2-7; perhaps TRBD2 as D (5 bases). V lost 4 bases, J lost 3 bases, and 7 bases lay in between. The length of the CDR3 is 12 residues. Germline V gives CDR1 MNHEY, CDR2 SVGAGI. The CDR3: CASSFRGYEQYF. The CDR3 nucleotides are TGTGCCAGCAGTTTCCGGGGCTACGAGCAGTACTTC.